The present T cell receptor (beta chain) was sequenced within a study of blood T cell repertoires in COVID-19. Study as a whole: There were acute and convalescent COVID-19 samples, and they came from the United States, Italy and Spain.

Germline V gene data show CDR1 as SSHAT and CDR2 as FNYEAQ (reference sequence). This CDR3 spans 15 amino acids. The protocol was immunoSEQ multiplex PCR, while the TCRdb copy is restricted to in-frame clones and leaves out a portion. This sample has about 130,000 clones, with just under 85% found just once. Of note for this clone: At one end, the junction sequence differs from germline, possibly due to a read error.

Sequencing was carried out using PBMCs or T cells enriched from blood (not recorded which). The source of this sequence is a man aged 50 or older who had recovered from COVID-19. The chain employs TRBV7-7 and TRBJ2-7, with 9 bases fitting TRBD1. The CDR3 DNA is TGTGCTAGCAGTCTTTCCCCGGGACAGGGAGCCGAGCAGTACTTC. As protein: CASSLSPGQGAEQYF. The full variable domain, in which reference TRBV7-7 and TRBJ2-7 provide the parts outside the CDR3, is GAGVSQSPRYKVTKRGQDVTLRCDPISSHATLYWYQQALGQGPEFLTYFNYEAQPDKSGLPSDRFSAERPEGSISTLTIQRTEQRDSAMYRCASSLSPGQGAEQYFGPGTRLTVT.